This T cell receptor (beta chain) was sequenced during a study of cytomegalovirus exposure and HLA in healthy donors. PCR was performed using 60 Vbeta and 13 Jbeta primers. Only in-frame clones appear in the TCRdb table, and some are missing; sequencing was by immunoSEQ multiplex PCR. Here the sample spans 150,000 to 200,000 clones, 65% to 85% being singletons. V gave up 5 bases and J gave up 6 bases; unmatched junction bases: 10. CDR3 length: 16 residues. Looked up from germline, CDR1 is LNHDA and CDR2 is SQIVND (reference sequence). The specimen sequenced was PBMCs. This chain uses TRBV19 with TRBJ2-2; the match to TRBD2 covers 9 bases. The sequence was collected from a man between 18 and 29 years old in good health and CMV-seronegative. The CDR3 coding sequence is TGTGCCAGTAGTCCCCGGGGTAGCGGGAGATCCGGGGAGCTGTTTTTT. Translation gives CASSPRGSGRSGELFF.